This TCR beta chain was recovered during a study of human T cells and chemical hapten exposure. This clonotype was detected only a few times. The antigen is unknown. Within the library, unique molecular identifiers were attached to each individual cDNA molecule. Via MiXCR, TCRdb re-called the RACE reads, giving one row per CDR3 protein. The table shows fewer than 60,000 distinct CDR3 sequences, with 11% occurring only once. Study results and limitations: Versus controls, significantly more large CDR3 similarity clusters arose from expanded TCRs.

Specified time point: pre-sensitization, week 0. Treatment here: therapeutic diphenylcyclopropenone sensitization with weekly scalp DPC. The specimen was whole blood, collected in connection with sensitization to the hapten diphenylcyclopropenone (DPC). The clonotype originates from a woman in her thirties or forties with alopecia areata. Some clones in this sample may be carry-over from other donors' samples.

The CDR3 region is CASSSQWGLAFF. DNA for the CDR3: TGTGCCAGCAGCTCCCAGTGGGGGCTAGCTTTCTTT. The chain recombines TRBV6-2 or TRBV6-3 with TRBJ1-1; the D gene is possibly TRBD1 (6 bases). Germline V gives CDR1 MNHEY, CDR2 SVGEGT. Between the trimmed V and J ends, which lost 6 bases and 10 bases, there was a span of 15 bases. The length of the CDR3 is 12 residues.